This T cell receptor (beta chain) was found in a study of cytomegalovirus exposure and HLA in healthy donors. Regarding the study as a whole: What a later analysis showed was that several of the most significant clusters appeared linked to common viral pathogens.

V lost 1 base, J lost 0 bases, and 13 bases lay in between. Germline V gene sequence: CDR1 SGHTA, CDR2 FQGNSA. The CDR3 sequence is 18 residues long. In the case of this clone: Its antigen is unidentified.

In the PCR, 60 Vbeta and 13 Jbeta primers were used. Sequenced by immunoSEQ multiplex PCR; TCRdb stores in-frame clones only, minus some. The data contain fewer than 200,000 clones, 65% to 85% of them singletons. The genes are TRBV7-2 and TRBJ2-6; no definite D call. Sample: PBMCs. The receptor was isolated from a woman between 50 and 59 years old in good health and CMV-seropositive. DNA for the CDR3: TGTGCCAGCAGCTTAGTTGGTCAGTTATACTCTGGGGCCAACGTCCTGACTTTC. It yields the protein CASSLVGQLYSGANVLTF.